The clone carrying this T cell receptor beta chain was detected once. The assay was immunoSEQ multiplex PCR, and TCRdb's table has in-frame clones only and misses some. Altogether about 110,000 clones are present, approximately 80% being singletons, with the ten largest covering 6% to 8%. From germline, CDR1 is MNHNY and CDR2 SVGAGI (reference sequence). This CDR3 spans 19 amino acids. The ends lost 6 bases at V and 1 base at J; junction bases unmatched: 18. These data come from a study of control samples from healthy donors and cancer patients. The sequenced material came from blood. The chain links TRBV6-6 to TRBJ1-1; 9 bases line up with TRBD1. The clonotype comes from a man aged 18 to 30 in good health. DNA for the CDR3: TGTGCCAGCAGCTCCCTGAAGGGGACAGGGTTCGGCCGGAACACTGAAGCTTTCTTT. Translating gives CASSSLKGTGFGRNTEAFF.